The 30 T cell receptor beta chains below all came from one sample that was sequenced in a study of T cells in Graves' hyperthyroidism and ophthalmopathy. RNA transcripts gave rise to amplified TCR beta CDR3 regions. HTBI primers were employed in a first-round RT-PCR of the TCR CDR3. MiXCR was run by TCRdb on the multiplex PCR reads, yielding one entry per CDR3 protein. The sample shows roughly 500,000 distinct CDR3 sequences, 46% of them seen only once. The specimen was peripheral blood or thyroid tissue (not recorded which). These receptors were obtained from an adult woman with Graves' disease, either hyperthyroidism or ophthalmopathy (not recorded which).

The V and J genes are TRBV20-1 and TRBJ1-1; D may be TRBD1 (5 bases). Germline CDR1 is DFQATT and CDR2 is SNEGSKA (reference sequence). The ends were cut back, 4 bases at V and 2 bases at J, with 8 bases in the middle. The CDR3 spans 12 residues. CDR3 DNA sequence: TGCAGTGCTACCAGGGATAACACTGAAGCTTTCTTT. Protein product: CSATRDNTEAFF.

As for this clonotype: A much larger clone is a single base away; this may be a read error. This sequence joins TRBV14 and TRBJ1-2; D call uncertain. V lost 7 bases to trimming and J lost 4 bases, with 19 bases between them. The CDR3 consists of 15 residues. The V gene's germline CDR1 is SGHDN and CDR2 FVKESK. CDR3 sequence (DNA): TGTGCCAGCAACCTTCTACCGGCGAGTCCCTATGGCTACACCTTC. Translated, it gives CASNLLPASPYGYTF.

This clonotype was observed a few times. The rearrangement links TRBV6-5 to TRBJ2-7; TRBD1 matches at 8 bases. Germline lookup yields CDR1 MNHEY and CDR2 SVGAGI. The CDR3 covers 15 residues. V was clipped by 0 bases and J by 1 base; unmatched bases: 2. The chain's CDR3 is CASSYSYRGSYEQYF. The CDR3 DNA reads TGTGCCAGCAGTTACTCCTACAGGGGGTCCTACGAGCAGTACTTC.

The V and J genes are TRBV11-2 and TRBJ1-4; tentatively, D is TRBD1 (5 bases). Germline CDR1 SGHAT, CDR2 FQNNGV. There are 14 residues in the CDR3. Trimming removed 1 base at V and 8 bases at J, with 11 bases between. The CDR3 nucleotides read TGTGCCAGCAGCTTAGGCAGGGAAGCGGAAAAACTGTTTTTT. It yields the protein CASSLGREAEKLFF.

The J gene is TRBJ2-7, the V gene TRBV7-2, with 8 bases fitting TRBD2. The CDR3 is made up of 17 amino acids. Trimming removed 5 bases from V and 2 bases from J; junction bases left unmatched: 14. Germline V gene lookup returns CDR1 SGHTA and CDR2 FQGNSA. CDR3 DNA sequence: TGTGCCAGCAGCCTCGCCGTCTTCGCGGGAGGAGCCTACGAGCAGTACTTC. Protein product: CASSLAVFAGGAYEQYF.

The chain joins TRBV5-1 to TRBJ1-4; D is ambiguous. In germline, CDR1 is SGHRS, CDR2 YFSETQ. V lost 1 base and J 6 bases, leaving 16 bases between the germline ends. This CDR3 comprises 16 residues. The CDR3 DNA sequence: TGCGCCAGCAGCTTGATGGGGTCACAACCAGATGAAAAACTGTTTTTT. Its translation is CASSLMGSQPDEKLFF.

DNA of the CDR3: TGCAGCGTTGAGGCGGGACAAGAATTATACGAGCAGTACTTC. Amino acids: CSVEAGQELYEQYF. This chain connects TRBV29-1 to TRBJ2-7; either TRBD1 or TRBD2 may fit D (6 bases each). Germline CDR1 is SQVTM and CDR2 is ANQGSEA. Trimming cost V 3 bases and J 4 bases, with 16 bases left between them. This CDR3 is built from 14 residues.

This clonotype was seen at least ten times. The rearrangement joins TRBV5-1 to TRBJ1-2, with D unresolved. Germline assignment: CDR1 SGHRS and CDR2 YFSETQ. The CDR3 totals 14 residues. Trimming stripped 4 bases from V and 8 bases from J, with 18 bases between. CDR3 bases: TGCGCCAGCAGCCGAGATGCCCCGACGGAAGGCTACACCTTC. This gives the protein CASSRDAPTEGYTF.

The chain is built from TRBV9 and TRBJ1-4; D may be TRBD1 (5 bases). Germline CDR1 SGDLS, CDR2 YYNGEE. The germline V and J ends were trimmed by 3 bases and 5 bases, with 14 bases remaining between them. This CDR3 is built from 15 residues. The CDR3 DNA follows: TGTGCCAGCAGCGCCGACGGGACGCACAATGAAAAACTGTTTTTT. This encodes CASSADGTHNEKLFF.

This clonotype has ten or more counts. The rearrangement joins TRBV6-6 to TRBJ1-4; D is uncertain. Trimming removed 5 bases from V and 7 bases from J, with 17 bases in between. Germline V CDR1 and CDR2: MNHNY, SVGAGI (reference sequence). This CDR3 spans 15 amino acids. The CDR3 DNA reads TGTGCCAGCAGTACCTCAGCCAAGGGTGGTGAAAAACTGTTTTTT. Encoded protein: CASSTSAKGGEKLFF.

In its sample, this clonotype was seen many times. This rearrangement joins TRBV10-3 to TRBJ2-7, with D possibly called TRBD1 or TRBD2 (5 bases each). V was clipped by 2 bases and J by 3 bases, with 8 bases between them. The CDR3 is 13 amino acids. CDR1 is ENHRY, CDR2 SYGVKD, per germline. DNA for the CDR3: TGTGCCATCAGTGAGAGAGGGGACTACGAGCAGTACTTC. Residues: CAISERGDYEQYF.

In its sample, this clonotype was seen many times. This chain joins TRBV7-2 and TRBJ2-7, with 10 nucleotides matching TRBD2. The CDR3 length is 15 residues. Per the germline V gene, CDR1 is SGHTA and CDR2 is FQGNSA. The trim removed 3 bases at V and 6 bases at J, leaving 8 bases unmatched. This chain's CDR3 is CASSFDPSGSSEQYF. As DNA, the CDR3 is TGTGCCAGCAGCTTTGACCCTAGCGGGAGCTCCGAGCAGTACTTC.

This clonotype occurred a few times. The rearrangement joins TRBV29-1 to TRBJ2-1, with 9 bases lining up with TRBD2. After removal of 7 bases from V and 3 bases from J, the junction contained 7 bases not matched to a gene. The germline V gene has CDR1 SQVTM and CDR2 ANQGSEA. CDR3 length equals 14 residues. CDR3 nucleotide sequence: TGCAGCGGAGGGGTGACTAGCGGCTACAATGAGCAGTTCTTC. This encodes CSGGVTSGYNEQFF.

This clonotype was detected many times. CDR3 sequence reads: CASNRDRRNYGYTF. The DNA of the CDR3 is TGTGCCAGCAACCGGGACAGGCGCAACTATGGCTACACCTTC. The gene calls are TRBV2 and TRBJ1-2; the match to TRBD1 covers 8 bases. V dropped 7 bases and J dropped 2; count of bases not matched to a gene: 6. The CDR3 spans 14 residues. Germline loops: CDR1 SNHLY, CDR2 FYNNEI.

A single count supports this clonotype. Compared with germline, one end of the junction differs, possibly owing to a read error. This rearrangement joins TRBV6-6 to TRBJ2-6, with a tentative D call TRBD1 (5 bases). This CDR3 spans 11 amino acids. Germline V CDR1 and CDR2: MNHNY, SVGAGI (reference sequence). The CDR3 sequence is CASSGAYVLTF. The CDR3 DNA follows: TGTGCCAGCAGTGGGGCCTACGTCCTGACTTTC.

The genes are TRBV10-3 and TRBJ1-4; D perhaps matches TRBD1 (5 bases). The germline CDR1 and CDR2 sequences are ENHRY and SYGVKD. This CDR3 is built from 12 residues. Trimming removed 10 bases at V and 4 bases at J, with 10 bases between. CDR3 nucleotides: TGTGCCACCAAGACAGATAATGAAAAACTGTTTTTT. Translated: CATKTDNEKLFF.

This sequence joins TRBV7-3 and TRBJ1-5; D remains unclear. Trimming took 2 bases from V and 5 from J, leaving 10 bases between them. The CDR3 has 14 residues. Germline-derived CDR1 and CDR2 are SGHTA and FQGTGA. As DNA, the CDR3 is TGTGCCAGCAGCTTAGGAGGGTTCTATCAGCCCCAGCATTTT. Protein: CASSLGGFYQPQHF.

The chain employs TRBV6-2 or TRBV6-3 and TRBJ1-5, with D uncertain. V shed 4 bases and J shed 4 bases, with 17 bases lying between them. Germline V lookup: CDR1 MNHEY, CDR2 SVGEGT. The CDR3 spans 16 residues. The DNA of the CDR3 is TGTGCCAGCAGTTGGGGTAGAACCACCTCTAATCAGCCCCAGCATTTT. Translating gives CASSWGRTTSNQPQHF.

The genes are TRBV24-1 and TRBJ1-5; weak D call: TRBD1 (5 bases). This CDR3 region has 13 residues. Germline assignment: CDR1 KGHDR and CDR2 SFDVKD. V shed 9 bases and J shed 6 bases, with 14 bases lying between them. CDR3 residues: CATQQQGFQPQHF. The CDR3, as DNA: TGTGCCACCCAACAGCAGGGATTTCAGCCCCAGCATTTT.

The table lists this clonotype with many counts. The chain employs TRBV12-3 or TRBV12-4 and TRBJ1-5; 8 bases agree with TRBD1. The CDR3 has 15 residues. After removal of 6 bases from V and 7 bases from J, the junction contained 11 bases not matched to a gene. The CDR3 reads CASSQGAPNTQPQHF. CDR3 nucleotide sequence: TGTGCCAGCAGCCAGGGGGCACCCAACACACAGCCCCAGCATTTT.

In its sample, this clonotype was seen a few times. The gene calls are TRBV20-1 and TRBJ2-2, with 7 nucleotides matching TRBD1. The V segment lost 2 bases and the J segment 3 bases; nucleotides outside the gene matches: 6. Germline V gene lookup returns CDR1 DFQATT and CDR2 SNEGSKA (reference sequence). The length of the CDR3 is 15 residues. In DNA, the CDR3 is TGCAGTGCTAGATCTGGACAGGTTCACACCGGGGAGCTGTTTTTT. Amino acid sequence: CSARSGQVHTGELFF.

V usage is TRBV12-3 or TRBV12-4 and J usage is TRBJ1-2; D is uncertain. The CDR3 loop spans 12 amino acids. The V end lost 2 bases, the J end lost 12 bases, and 13 bases lay between the germline ends. In nucleotides, the CDR3 is TGTGCCAGCAGTTTATCTAGCTCTGGAAACACCTTC. It is translated as CASSLSSSGNTF.

CDR3 loop: CASSRNSNSGANVLTF. In DNA form, the CDR3 reads TGTGCCAGCAGCAGGAATTCAAACTCTGGGGCCAACGTCCTGACTTTC. The V call is TRBV5-6, the J call TRBJ2-6, with unresolved D. The CDR3 runs 16 residues. CDR1 is SGHDT, CDR2 YYEEEE, per germline. Trimming removed 4 bases from V and 0 bases from J, with 11 bases in between.

This clonotype was seen ten or more times. The genes are TRBV15 and TRBJ2-2; D call uncertain. Between the trimmed V and J ends, which lost 4 bases and 2 bases, there was a span of 5 bases. Looked up from germline, CDR1 is LNHNV and CDR2 is YYDKDF (reference sequence). This CDR3 region has 13 residues. The CDR3 region is CATSTPNTGELFF. The DNA of the CDR3 is TGTGCCACCAGCACCCCCAACACCGGGGAGCTGTTTTTT. Combining the CDR3 with reference TRBV15 and TRBJ2-2 gives the whole variable domain DAMVIQNPRYQVTQFGKPVTLSCSQTLNHNVMYWYQQKSSQAPKLLFHYYDKDFNNEADTPDNFQSRRPNTSFCFLDIRSPGLGDTAMYLCATSTPNTGELFFGEGSRLTVL.

The chain couples TRBV10-3 to TRBJ1-4, with D perhaps matching TRBD1 (6 bases). Germline CDR1 reads ENHRY; CDR2 reads SYGVKD. The CDR3 totals 14 residues. V lost 2 bases and J lost 8, with 12 bases in between. This chain's CDR3 is CAISEPGDVEKLFF. Written as DNA, the CDR3 is TGTGCCATCAGTGAGCCAGGGGATGTAGAAAAACTGTTTTTT.

The V call is TRBV2, the J call TRBJ2-7; TRBD2 matches at 11 bases. CDR1 is SNHLY, CDR2 FYNNEI, per germline. This CDR3 region has 14 residues. The V and J ends lost 8 bases and 5 bases, in that order; junction bases with no gene match: 8. The DNA of the CDR3 is TGTGCCAGCGGCCGACTAGCGGGGCCCCACGAGCAGTACTTC. It translates to CASGRLAGPHEQYF.

The rearrangement links TRBV15 to TRBJ2-7, with D possibly being TRBD2 (6 bases). In germline, CDR1 is LNHNV, CDR2 YYDKDF (reference sequence). The CDR3 is made up of 15 amino acids. V was shortened by 0 bases and J by 2 bases, with 11 bases between the two germline ends. CDR3 amino acids: CATSREWGDTYEQYF. In DNA form, the CDR3 reads TGTGCCACCAGCAGAGAATGGGGGGATACCTACGAGCAGTACTTC. The whole variable domain, filled in from reference TRBV15 and TRBJ2-7, reads DAMVIQNPRYQVTQFGKPVTLSCSQTLNHNVMYWYQQKSSQAPKLLFHYYDKDFNNEADTPDNFQSRRPNTSFCFLDIRSPGLGDTAMYLCATSREWGDTYEQYFGPGTRLTVT.

This clonotype was recorded at least ten times. The chain carries TRBV12-3 or TRBV12-4 and TRBJ2-2, with D tentatively TRBD1 (5 bases). This CDR3 comprises 14 residues. Trimming cost V 1 base and J 7 bases, with 10 bases left between them. The CDR3 bases are TGTGCCAGCAGTTTAGTACAGGCTGGCGGGGAGCTGTTTTTT. Encoded protein: CASSLVQAGGELFF.

The V call is TRBV7-9, the J call TRBJ1-5, with 11 bases fitting TRBD1. The CDR3 length is 16 residues. CDR1 SEHNR and CDR2 FQNEAQ come from the germline V gene (reference sequence). Unmatched junction bases numbered 9, after V lost 5 bases and J lost 6 bases. The DNA for the CDR3 is TGTGCCAGCAGCGCCGGACAGGGGGCGTATAGTCAGCCCCAGCATTTT. Translation gives CASSAGQGAYSQPQHF. Looking up the rest from reference TRBV7-9 and TRBJ1-5 gives the full variable domain: DTGVSQNPRHKITKRGQNVTFRCDPISEHNRLYWYRQTLGQGPEFLTYFQNEAQLEKSRLLSDRFSAERPKGSFSTLEIQRTEQGDSAMYLCASSAGQGAYSQPQHFGDGTRLSIL.

This clonotype was recorded many times. This chain uses TRBV9 with TRBJ2-5; 7 positions agree with TRBD2. Germline values: CDR1 SGDLS, CDR2 YYNGEE. V lost 0 bases and J lost 5; bases outside the gene matches: 4. CDR3 length: 14 residues. The DNA for the CDR3 is TGTGCCAGCAGCGTAGAGTGGGGAGGGGAGACCCAGTACTTC. As protein: CASSVEWGGETQYF.